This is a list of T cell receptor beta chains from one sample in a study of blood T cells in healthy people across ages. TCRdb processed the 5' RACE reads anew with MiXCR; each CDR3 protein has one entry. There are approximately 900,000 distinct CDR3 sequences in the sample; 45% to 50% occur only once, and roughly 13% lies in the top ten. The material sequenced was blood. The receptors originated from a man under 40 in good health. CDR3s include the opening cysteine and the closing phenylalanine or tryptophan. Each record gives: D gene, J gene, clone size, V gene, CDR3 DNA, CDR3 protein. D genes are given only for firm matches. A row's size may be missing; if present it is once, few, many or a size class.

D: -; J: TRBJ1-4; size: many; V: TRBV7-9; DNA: TGTGCCAGCAGCCCTACAGGGTCGACTAATGAAAAACTGTTTTTT; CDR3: CASSPTGSTNEKLFF
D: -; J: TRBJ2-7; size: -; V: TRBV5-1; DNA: TGCGCCAGCAGCCGCGGGACAACCTCCTACAATGAGCAGTACTTC; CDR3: CASSRGTTSYNEQYF
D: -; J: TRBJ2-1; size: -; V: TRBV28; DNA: TGTGCCAGCCCAAAGCGTTACCAAGAGACCCAGTTCTTC; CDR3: CASPKRYQETQFF
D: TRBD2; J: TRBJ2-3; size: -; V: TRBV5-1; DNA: TGCGCCAGCAGCTCCGCCTATAGCGGGGGGATCACAGATACGCAGTATTTT; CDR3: CASSSAYSGGITDTQYF
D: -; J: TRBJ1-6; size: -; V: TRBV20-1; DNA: TGCAGTGCTAGGAAACAGGGAATCGATAATTCACCCCTCCACTTT; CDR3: CSARKQGIDNSPLHF
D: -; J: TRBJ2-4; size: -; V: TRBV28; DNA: TGTGCCAGCAGGTACGGGTCCAAAAACATTCAGTACTTC; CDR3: CASRYGSKNIQYF
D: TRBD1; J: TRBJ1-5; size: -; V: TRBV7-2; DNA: TGTGCCAGCAGCTGGGACAGTTATAGCAATCAGCCCCAGCATTTT; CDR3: CASSWDSYSNQPQHF
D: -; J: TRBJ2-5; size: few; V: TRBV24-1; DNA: TGTGCCACCAGTGACTACAAGACACGGGCGGGAGAGACCCAGTACTTC; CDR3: CATSDYKTRAGETQYF
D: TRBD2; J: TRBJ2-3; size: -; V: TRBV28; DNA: TGTGCCAGCAGTTATCCTAGCGGATCCAGCACAGATACGCAGTATTTT; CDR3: CASSYPSGSSTDTQYF
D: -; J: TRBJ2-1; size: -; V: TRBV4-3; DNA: TGCGCCAGCAGCCAAGTTTTCGGGGTTAACAATGAGCAGTTCTTC; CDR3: CASSQVFGVNNEQFF
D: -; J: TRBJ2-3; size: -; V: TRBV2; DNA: TGTGCCAGCAGTGAAGGCTTGGGCGGAGATACGCAGTATTTT; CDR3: CASSEGLGGDTQYF
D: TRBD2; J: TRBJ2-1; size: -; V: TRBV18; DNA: TGTGCCAGCTCATCTGCGGGGGACAATGAGCAGTTCTTC; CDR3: CASSSAGDNEQFF
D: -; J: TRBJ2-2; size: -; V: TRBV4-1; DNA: TGCGCCAGCAGCCAAGCGCAGGGAAGTGCCGGGGAGCTGTTTTTT; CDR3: CASSQAQGSAGELFF
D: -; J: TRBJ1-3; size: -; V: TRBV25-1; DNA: TGTGCCAGCAGTGCCTTCGGTACCTCCAGGGTCTCTGGAAACACCATATATTTT; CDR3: CASSAFGTSRVSGNTIYF
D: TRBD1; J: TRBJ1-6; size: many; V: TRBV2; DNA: TGTGCCAGCAGATCACCTGAGGGGGCTAATTCACCCCTCCACTTT; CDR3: CASRSPEGANSPLHF
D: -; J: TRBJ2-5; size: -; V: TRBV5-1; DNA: TGCGCCAGCAGCTTGGCCGGGCAGGGGCAAGAGACCCAGTACTTC; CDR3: CASSLAGQGQETQYF
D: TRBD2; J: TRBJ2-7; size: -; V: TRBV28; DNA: TGTGCCGGCATCGGGGGGGTCAACTACGAGCAGTACTTC; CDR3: CAGIGGVNYEQYF
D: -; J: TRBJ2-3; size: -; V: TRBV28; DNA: TGTGCCAGCGGATTCGGGACATACTACACAGATACGCAGTATTTT; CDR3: CASGFGTYYTDTQYF